Below are 4 T cell receptor beta chains sequenced from a single sample in a study of Ad26.COV2.S vaccination and SARS-CoV-2 variants. Treatment reported: approximately 18 received Ad26.COV2.S at low or high dose, single or two shots; 5 received placebo; per-sample allocation not given. Sampling happened 63 days after the first vaccine or placebo injection. Sequenced by immunoSEQ multiplex PCR; TCRdb stores in-frame clones only, minus some. The sample holds more than 350,000 clones; 90% are singletons and the top ten take 9% to 15%. The starting material was peripheral blood, obtained in a trial of Ad26.COV2.S vaccine versus placebo. These receptors all stem from a person between 18 and 59 years old who received the Ad26.COV2.S COVID-19 vaccine or a placebo.

This clone was seen only once. The CDR3 nucleotides read TGTGCCAGCAGCGTTTTTTCGGGAGGGCTCGAAGAGACCCAGTACTTC. Its protein is CASSVFSGGLEETQYF. The V and J genes are TRBV9 and TRBJ2-5; 8 bases align to TRBD2. CDR3 length: 16 residues. The germline CDR1 and CDR2 sequences are SGDLS and YYNGEE. Trimming cost V 2 bases and J 3 bases; bases outside gene matches: 9.

The V and J genes are TRBV2 and TRBJ1-2, with D perhaps matching TRBD1 (6 bases). The CDR3 sequence is 11 residues long. CDR1 SNHLY and CDR2 FYNNEI come from the germline V gene. The V end lost 7 bases, the J end lost 6 bases, and 9 bases lay between the germline ends. CDR3 loop: CASTGDNGYTF. The DNA of the CDR3 is TGTGCCAGCACAGGGGATAATGGCTACACCTTC.

The chain employs TRBV28 and TRBJ2-7; 11 nucleotides agree with TRBD2. J gave up 7 bases and V 6 bases, and 11 bases lay outside the gene matches. Germline CDR1 reads MDHEN; CDR2 reads SYDVKM. The CDR3 totals 15 residues. CDR3: CASSLTSGNFREQYF. In nucleotides, the CDR3 is TGTGCCAGCAGCCTGACTAGCGGGAATTTTCGGGAGCAGTACTTC.

This clone has a handful of counts. Within the sample, other DNA sequences also encode this same CDR3. The chain joins TRBV6-6 to TRBJ2-7, with 8 bases aligning to TRBD1. The CDR3 contains 14 residues. Germline V gene data show CDR1 as MNHNY and CDR2 as SVGAGI (reference sequence). With 5 bases clipped from V and 1 base from J, the junction kept 4 bases outside the gene matches. Written as DNA, the CDR3 is TGTGCCAGCAGTCGGGACAGGTCTTCCTACGAGCAGTACTTC. This codes for CASSRDRSSYEQYF.